Shown below are 5 T cell receptor beta chains from a single sample sequenced in a study of cytomegalovirus exposure and HLA in healthy donors. The PCR had 60 Vbeta and 13 Jbeta primers. Libraries were prepared by immunoSEQ multiplex PCR; TCRdb keeps only in-frame clonotypes and omits some of them. Of about 190,000 clones detected, 70% to 80% appear once; the ten largest clones hold about 14%. The sequencing input was PBMCs. These receptors were obtained from a woman aged 30 to 39 in good health and CMV-seropositive.

The V gene is TRBV27, the J gene TRBJ2-7, with 7 bases fitting TRBD1. With V trimmed by 2 bases and J by 2 bases, 0 bases remained unmatched. Germline V gene data show CDR1 as MNHEY and CDR2 as SMNVEV (reference sequence). The CDR3 covers 13 residues. CDR3 nucleotides: TGTGCCAGCAGTTTAGGGACAGCCTACGAGCAGTACTTC. Translation gives CASSLGTAYEQYF.

The chain employs TRBV7-9 and TRBJ2-7, with D possibly being TRBD2 (7 bases). Germline V gene sequence: CDR1 SEHNR, CDR2 FQNEAQ (reference sequence). The V and J ends lost 5 bases and 3 bases respectively, with 14 bases between them. The CDR3 sequence is 14 residues long. The CDR3: CASSPRGAHYEQYF. Written as DNA, the CDR3 is TGTGCCAGCAGCCCCCGGGGGGCGCACTACGAGCAGTACTTC. The variable domain in full, completed from reference TRBV7-9 and TRBJ2-7, reads DTGVSQNPRHKITKRGQNVTFRCDPISEHNRLYWYRQTLGQGPEFLTYFQNEAQLEKSRLLSDRFSAERPKGSFSTLEIQRTEQGDSAMYLCASSPRGAHYEQYFGPGTRLTVT.

The genes are TRBV5-6 and TRBJ2-2; a weak D match, TRBD1 (6 bases). The CDR3 covers 14 residues. Germline CDR1 is SGHDT and CDR2 is YYEEEE. V dropped 2 bases and J dropped 3 bases, with 8 bases sitting between them. The chain's CDR3 is CASSFGQYTGELFF. The CDR3 nucleotides read TGTGCCAGCAGCTTTGGACAGTACACCGGGGAGCTGTTTTTT.

This rearrangement joins TRBV7-8 to TRBJ2-1; unclear D gene. V was shortened by 5 bases and J by 9 bases, with 11 bases between the two germline ends. The CDR3 is 12 residues long. The germline V gene encodes CDR1 SGHVS and CDR2 FQNEAQ. The CDR3 DNA reads as TGTGCCAGCAGCGACGGTAGGAGTGAGCAGTTCTTC. Its protein is CASSDGRSEQFF.

This chain joins TRBV5-5 and TRBJ1-6, with D uncertain. V was pared by 2 bases and J by 0 bases, with 9 bases between. Germline V lookup: CDR1 SGHKS, CDR2 YYEKEE (reference sequence). This CDR3 contains 16 residues. The CDR3 DNA reads as TGTGCCAGCAGCTTACGCGTAAGCTCCTATAATTCACCCCTCCACTTT. This sequence encodes CASSLRVSSYNSPLHF.